This T cell receptor (beta chain) was found in a study of T-cell reconstitution after alpha-beta-depleted transplantation in children (dated by TCRdb to between 2015 and 2016). Looking at the study overall: Using TCR repertoire profiling, the study quantitatively followed how T-cell immune reconstitution unfolded in children after TCRalphabeta/CD19-depleted allogeneic hematopoietic cell transplantation. On the study overall, not on this receptor specifically: The frequencies of hyperexpanded clones fell over the following months, and after one year, T-cell counts and TCRbeta diversity were mostly attributed to newly produced T cells. In some patients, high TCRbeta diversity at day 60 was attributed to recipient T cells and intrathymic progenitors that had survived conditioning. About two months after transplant, the apparently early recovery of alphabetaT-cell counts reportedly depended on just several hundred clones that had expanded rapidly and came from non-depleted graft cells.

On this clonotype: The specificity of this receptor is unknown. No quality values exist for individual bases; no much larger clone is one base distant.

Library generation was performed with PCR. TCRdb records Illumina HiSeq 2500 as the sequencer. To normalize quantification of the TCRbeta repertoire, the TCR libraries were built with molecular barcoding that relied on unique molecular identifiers. TCRdb passed the public sequencing reads through fastp at Q25 and MiXCR, retaining productive beta sequences. Entries are consolidated by CDR3 protein sequence, retaining the most common genes and DNA. The sample profile shows 670,000 or so distinct CDR3 sequences; around 13% of them were found once. The ten largest make up roughly 0.77% of the sample. Read against the paper, the sample's treatment or condition label means: allogeneic hematopoietic cell transplantation with graft depleted of TCRalphabeta T cells and CD19 B cells. Transplant recipients were children who received TCRalphabeta/CD19-depleted allogeneic hematopoietic cell grafts. Unmatched junction bases come to 8, with V trimmed by 3 bases and J by 3 bases. Looking up the germline V gene yields CDR1 SGHRS and CDR2 YFSETQ. Reading from cysteine to phenylalanine, the CDR3 counts 16 amino acids. The CDR3 DNA has 48 bases and is translated from base 1.

The receptor comes from a girl aged 2 to 10 with congenital amegakaryocytic thrombocytopenia, due to receive a stem cell transplant. The sequence links TRBV5-1 to TRBJ2-1, with 8 bases in between that match TRBD2. The sample consisted of PBMCs, taken before TCRalphabeta/CD19-depleted stem cell transplant. The DNA sequence is given as TGCGCCAGCAGCTCTTTTAGCGGGACTGACTACAATGAGCAGTTCTTC. It translates as CASSSFSGTDYNEQFF.